The 10 T cell receptor beta chains presented below share a single source sample, sequenced in a study of blood T cells in healthy people across ages. Next came a second PCR, run for about 7 to 12 cycles, which used a sample-barcoded 5' primer along with a J-beta primer mix. A single record per CDR3 protein comes from TCRdb applying MiXCR to the 5' RACE reads. This sample has more than 1,000,000 distinct CDR3 sequences, with 20% to 25% found just once. This sample also belongs to another study, concerning T cells of mothers and their children.

The specimen sequenced was blood. The receptor source for this set is a girl under 10 years old in good health.

This clonotype was found a few times. The chain carries TRBV7-6 and TRBJ2-2, with 7 positions matching TRBD1. V shed 7 bases and J 0 bases; nucleotides not matched to a gene: 8. Germline loops: CDR1 SGHVS, CDR2 FNYEAQ. The CDR3 sequence is 16 residues long. CDR3 in DNA: TGTGCCAGCACGGGACAGATTAACTCGAACACCGGGGAGCTGTTTTTT. This sequence encodes CASTGQINSNTGELFF.

Written as DNA, the CDR3 is TGTGCCAGCAGTCCTTTACTGGGGACAGCTTCCTACGAGCAGTACTTC. Translating it yields CASSPLLGTASYEQYF. The J gene is TRBJ2-7, the V gene TRBV28; 7 nucleotides align to TRBD1. Germline V lookup: CDR1 MDHEN, CDR2 SYDVKM. Trimming cost V 5 bases and J 1 base; bases outside gene matches: 11. The CDR3 loop spans 16 amino acids.

This clonotype has just a few counts. The V call is TRBV5-1, the J call TRBJ1-1, with a possible D match to TRBD1 (5 bases). Trimming shortened V by 4 bases and J by 4 bases, and 11 bases separated the two germline ends. The length of the CDR3 is 13 residues. In germline, CDR1 is SGHRS, CDR2 YFSETQ. DNA of the CDR3: TGCGCCAGCAGCAGCAGGGAGCGCACTGAAGCTTTCTTT. It is translated as CASSSRERTEAFF.

V is TRBV3-1 and J is TRBJ2-1; 11 nucleotides align to TRBD1. Germline CDR1 and CDR2: LGHDT and YNNKEL (reference sequence). The length of the CDR3 is 17 residues. V trimming: 1 base; J trimming: 2 bases; junction bases outside the gene matches: 4. The CDR3 protein is CASSQVRGQGAYNEQFF. In nucleotides, the CDR3 is TGTGCCAGCAGCCAAGTAAGGGGACAGGGGGCCTACAATGAGCAGTTCTTC.

This sequence joins TRBV7-2 and TRBJ2-2, with 8 bases identical to TRBD2. Germline values: CDR1 SGHTA, CDR2 FQGNSA. This CDR3 region has 16 residues. The ends lost 5 bases at V and 6 bases at J; junction bases unmatched: 11. The CDR3 DNA sequence: TGTGCCAGCAGCCCCTCGGGAGGGGGGGAACCCGGGGAGCTGTTTTTT. Its protein is CASSPSGGGEPGELFF.

This clonotype was seen a few times. The chain carries TRBV3-1 and TRBJ1-3, with D hard to call. The CDR3 is made up of 19 amino acids. Trimming left V 4 bases short and J 1 base short, with 23 bases between. Germline CDR1 LGHDT, CDR2 YNNKEL (reference sequence). The CDR3 DNA follows: TGTGCCAGCAGCCTAACCCCAGTGGGGTTGGGTTCGTCTGGAAACACCATATATTTT. This encodes CASSLTPVGLGSSGNTIYF.

The sample holds a few counts of this clonotype. The chain is built from TRBV7-2 and TRBJ2-3, with 7 positions matching TRBD1. The CDR3 loop spans 15 amino acids. Looked up from germline, CDR1 is SGHTA and CDR2 is FQGNSA. The ends lost 3 bases at V and 5 bases at J; junction bases unmatched: 8. The CDR3 protein is CASSFGTDLGDTQYF. The CDR3 region has the DNA TGTGCCAGCAGCTTCGGGACAGATCTGGGAGATACGCAGTATTTT.

This clonotype has more than one count but fewer than ten. V usage is TRBV6-1 and J usage is TRBJ1-4, with a tentative D call TRBD1 (5 bases). This CDR3 contains 18 residues. The germline gives CDR1 MNHNS, CDR2 SASEGT. The V end was cut by 2 bases, the J end by 0 bases, with 16 bases between. CDR3 nucleotides: TGTGCCAGCAGTGAAATCTACAACGGGGGGTCAACTAATGAAAAACTGTTTTTT. This translates into CASSEIYNGGSTNEKLFF.

This clonotype was recorded a few times. The chain carries TRBV5-1 and TRBJ1-6; the D is unclear. The CDR3 runs 15 residues. From germline, CDR1 is SGHRS and CDR2 YFSETQ. Deletions cut 0 bases from V and 5 bases from J, with 9 bases between. The DNA of the CDR3 is TGCGCCAGCAGCTTGGGGCACAGAGATAATTCACCCCTCCACTTT. Encoded protein: CASSLGHRDNSPLHF.

The chain couples TRBV11-2 to TRBJ1-1; 7 bases are a match to TRBD1. The junction had 9 bases not matched to a gene; V was cut back by 7 bases and J by 4 bases. Germline V lookup: CDR1 SGHAT, CDR2 FQNNGV. CDR3 length: 14 residues. CDR3 nucleotides: TGTGCCAGCACCGTACAGGGGACTCGCACTGAAGCTTTCTTT. Encoded protein: CASTVQGTRTEAFF.